The TCR beta chain under discussion was sequenced for a study of control samples from healthy donors and cancer patients. With 3 bases clipped from V and 1 base from J, the junction kept 2 bases outside the gene matches. The CDR3 extends over 15 amino acids. Germline assignment: CDR1 SEHNR and CDR2 FQNEAQ (reference sequence). Data came from immunoSEQ multiplex PCR; TCRdb stores just in-frame clones and leaves some out. This listing includes some 190,000 clones. The origin of this receptor is a woman under 40 in good health. The sample taken for sequencing was blood. The genes are TRBV7-9 and TRBJ1-4; 7 positions agree with TRBD1. CDR3 protein: CASSLGTVTNEKLFF. The CDR3 nucleotides read TGTGCCAGCAGCTTGGGGACAGTAACTAATGAAAAACTGTTTTTT.